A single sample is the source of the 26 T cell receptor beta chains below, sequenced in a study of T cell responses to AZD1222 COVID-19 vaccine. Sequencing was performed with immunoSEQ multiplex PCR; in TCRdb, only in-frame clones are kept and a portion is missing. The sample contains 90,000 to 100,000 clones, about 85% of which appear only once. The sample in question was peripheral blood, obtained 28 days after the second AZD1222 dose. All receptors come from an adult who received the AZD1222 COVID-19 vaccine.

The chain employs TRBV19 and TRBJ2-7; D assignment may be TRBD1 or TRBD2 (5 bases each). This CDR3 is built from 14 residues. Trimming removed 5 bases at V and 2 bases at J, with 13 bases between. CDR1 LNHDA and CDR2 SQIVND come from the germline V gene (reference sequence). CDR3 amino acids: CASSATGTTYEQYF. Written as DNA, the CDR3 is TGTGCCAGTAGTGCAACCGGGACGACCTACGAGCAGTACTTC.

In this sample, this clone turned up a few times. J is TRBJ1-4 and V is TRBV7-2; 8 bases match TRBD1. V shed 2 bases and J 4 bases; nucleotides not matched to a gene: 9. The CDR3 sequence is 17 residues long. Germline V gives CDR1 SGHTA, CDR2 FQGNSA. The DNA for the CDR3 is TGTGCCAGCAGCTTAAGACCTCAGGGGGCCGGTAATGAAAAACTGTTTTTT. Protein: CASSLRPQGAGNEKLFF.

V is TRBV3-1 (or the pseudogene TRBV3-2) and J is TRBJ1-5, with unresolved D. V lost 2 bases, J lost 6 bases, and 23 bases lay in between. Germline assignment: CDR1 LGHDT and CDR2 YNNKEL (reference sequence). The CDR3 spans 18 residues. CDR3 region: CASSQHQDGLQPCQPQHF. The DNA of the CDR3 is TGTGCCAGCAGCCAACACCAGGACGGCCTACAGCCATGTCAGCCCCAGCATTTT.

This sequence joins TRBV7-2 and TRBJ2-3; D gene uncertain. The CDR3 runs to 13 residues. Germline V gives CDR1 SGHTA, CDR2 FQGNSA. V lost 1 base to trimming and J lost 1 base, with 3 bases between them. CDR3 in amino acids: CASSLDRTDTQYF. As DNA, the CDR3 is TGTGCCAGCAGCTTAGACCGCACAGATACGCAGTATTTT.

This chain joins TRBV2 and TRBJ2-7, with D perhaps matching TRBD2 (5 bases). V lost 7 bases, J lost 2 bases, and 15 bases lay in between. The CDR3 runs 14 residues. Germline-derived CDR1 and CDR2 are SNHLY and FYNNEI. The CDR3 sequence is CASNEEPGTYEQYF. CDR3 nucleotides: TGTGCCAGCAACGAGGAACCGGGGACCTACGAGCAGTACTTC.

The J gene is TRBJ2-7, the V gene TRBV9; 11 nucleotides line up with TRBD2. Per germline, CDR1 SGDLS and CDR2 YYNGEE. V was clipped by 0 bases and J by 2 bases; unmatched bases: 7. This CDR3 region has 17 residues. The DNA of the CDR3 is TGTGCCAGCAGCGTAGAGGGGACTAGCGGACATGCCTACGAGCAGTACTTC. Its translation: CASSVEGTSGHAYEQYF. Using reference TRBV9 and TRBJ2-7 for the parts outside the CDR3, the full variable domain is DSGVTQTPKHLITATGQRVTLRCSPRSGDLSVYWYQQSLDQGLQFLIQYYNGEERAKGNILERFSAQQFPDLHSELNLSSLELGDSALYFCASSVEGTSGHAYEQYFGPGTRLTVT.

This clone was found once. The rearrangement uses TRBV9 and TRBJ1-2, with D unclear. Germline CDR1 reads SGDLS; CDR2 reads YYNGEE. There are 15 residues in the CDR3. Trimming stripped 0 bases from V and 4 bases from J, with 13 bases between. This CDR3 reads CASSVASTAPYGYTF. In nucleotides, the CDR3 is TGTGCCAGCAGCGTAGCTAGTACGGCCCCCTATGGCTACACCTTC.

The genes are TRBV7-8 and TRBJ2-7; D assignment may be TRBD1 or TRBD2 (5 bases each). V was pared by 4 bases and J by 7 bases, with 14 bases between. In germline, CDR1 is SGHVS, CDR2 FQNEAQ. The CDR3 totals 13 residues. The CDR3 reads CASSWGSGSEQYF. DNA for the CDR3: TGTGCCAGCAGCTGGGGGAGCGGTTCGGAGCAGTACTTC.

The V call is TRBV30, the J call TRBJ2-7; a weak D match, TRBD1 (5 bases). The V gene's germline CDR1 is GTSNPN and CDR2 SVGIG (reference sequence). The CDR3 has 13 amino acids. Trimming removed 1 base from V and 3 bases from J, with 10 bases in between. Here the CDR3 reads CAWSEDSNYEQYF. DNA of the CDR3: TGTGCCTGGAGTGAAGACAGTAACTACGAGCAGTACTTC.

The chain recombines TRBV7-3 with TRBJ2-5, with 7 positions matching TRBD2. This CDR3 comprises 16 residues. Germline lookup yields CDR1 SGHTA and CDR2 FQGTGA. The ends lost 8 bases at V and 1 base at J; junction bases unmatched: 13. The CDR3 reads CASAHPTSRTQETQYF. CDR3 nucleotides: TGTGCCAGCGCACACCCGACTAGCAGGACCCAAGAGACCCAGTACTTC.

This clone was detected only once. The CDR3 region has the DNA TGCGCCAGCAGCTTGAGTCGGATAGCGGGTACCACAGATACGCAGTATTTT. This gives the protein CASSLSRIAGTTDTQYF. V and J are TRBV5-1 and TRBJ2-3, with 7 bases fitting TRBD2. The J segment lost 2 bases and the V segment lost 1 base, leaving 10 bases of the junction unmatched. This CDR3 spans 17 amino acids. The germline gives CDR1 SGHRS, CDR2 YFSETQ.

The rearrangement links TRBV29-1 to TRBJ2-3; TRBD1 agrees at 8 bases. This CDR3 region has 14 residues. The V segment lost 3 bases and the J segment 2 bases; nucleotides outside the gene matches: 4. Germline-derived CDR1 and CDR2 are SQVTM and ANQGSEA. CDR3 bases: TGCAGCGTTGATGGCAGGGGGCTCACAGATACGCAGTATTTT. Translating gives CSVDGRGLTDTQYF.

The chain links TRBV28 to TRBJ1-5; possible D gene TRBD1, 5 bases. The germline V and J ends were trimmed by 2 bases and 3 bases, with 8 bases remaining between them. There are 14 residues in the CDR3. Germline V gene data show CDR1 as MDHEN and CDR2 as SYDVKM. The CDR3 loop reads CASSLPQDNQPQHF. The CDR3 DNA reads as TGTGCCAGCAGTTTACCACAGGACAATCAGCCCCAGCATTTT.

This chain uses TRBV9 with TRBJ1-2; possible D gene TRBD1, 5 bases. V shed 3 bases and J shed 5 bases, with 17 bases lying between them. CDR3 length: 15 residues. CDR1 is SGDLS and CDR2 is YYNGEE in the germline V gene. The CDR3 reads CASSAGRGPWYGYTF. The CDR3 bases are TGTGCCAGCAGCGCAGGGAGGGGCCCCTGGTATGGCTACACCTTC. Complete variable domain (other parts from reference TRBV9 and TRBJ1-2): DSGVTQTPKHLITATGQRVTLRCSPRSGDLSVYWYQQSLDQGLQFLIQYYNGEERAKGNILERFSAQQFPDLHSELNLSSLELGDSALYFCASSAGRGPWYGYTFGSGTRLTVV.

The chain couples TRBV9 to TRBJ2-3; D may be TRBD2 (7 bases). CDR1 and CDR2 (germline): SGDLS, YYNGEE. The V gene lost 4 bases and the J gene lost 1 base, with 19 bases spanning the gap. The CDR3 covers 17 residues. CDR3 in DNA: TGTGCCAGCAGCACCATGGGGGGGGCCGGGGGCACAGATACGCAGTATTTT. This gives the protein CASSTMGGAGGTDTQYF.

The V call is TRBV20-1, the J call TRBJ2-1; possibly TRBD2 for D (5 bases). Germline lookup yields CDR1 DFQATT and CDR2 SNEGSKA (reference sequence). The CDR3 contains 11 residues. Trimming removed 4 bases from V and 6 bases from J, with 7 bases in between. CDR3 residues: CSATGSNEQFF. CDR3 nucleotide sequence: TGCAGTGCTACGGGGAGCAATGAGCAGTTCTTC.

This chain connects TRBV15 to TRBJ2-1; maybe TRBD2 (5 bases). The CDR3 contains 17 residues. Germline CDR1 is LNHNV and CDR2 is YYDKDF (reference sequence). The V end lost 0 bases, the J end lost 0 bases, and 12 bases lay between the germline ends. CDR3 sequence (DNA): TGTGCCACCAGCAGAGATCACCCGGAGGCCTCCTACAATGAGCAGTTCTTC. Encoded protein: CATSRDHPEASYNEQFF.

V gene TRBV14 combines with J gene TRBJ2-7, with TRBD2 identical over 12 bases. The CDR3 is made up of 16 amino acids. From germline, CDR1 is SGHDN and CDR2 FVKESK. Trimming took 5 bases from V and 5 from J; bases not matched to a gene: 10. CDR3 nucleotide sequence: TGTGCCAGCAGCACCCCTAGCGGGAGGGTAGCGAACGAGCAGTACTTC. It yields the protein CASSTPSGRVANEQYF.

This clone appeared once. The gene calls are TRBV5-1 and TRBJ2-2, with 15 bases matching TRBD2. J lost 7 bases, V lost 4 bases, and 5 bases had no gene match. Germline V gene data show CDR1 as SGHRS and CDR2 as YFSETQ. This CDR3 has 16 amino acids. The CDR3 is CASSAGTSGGIGELFF. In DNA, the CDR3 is TGCGCCAGCAGCGCAGGGACTAGCGGGGGGATCGGGGAGCTGTTTTTT. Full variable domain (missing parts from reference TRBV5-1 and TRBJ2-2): KAGVTQTPRYLIKTRGQQVTLSCSPISGHRSVSWYQQTPGQGLQFLFEYFSETQRNKGNFPGRFSGRQFSNSRSEMNVSTLELGDSALYLCASSAGTSGGIGELFFGEGSRLTVL.

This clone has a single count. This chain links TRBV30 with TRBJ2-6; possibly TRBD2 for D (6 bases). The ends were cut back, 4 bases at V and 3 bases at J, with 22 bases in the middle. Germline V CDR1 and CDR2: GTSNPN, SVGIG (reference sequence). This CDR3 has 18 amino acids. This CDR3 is CAWNRAGRRSDGANVLTF. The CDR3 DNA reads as TGTGCCTGGAATAGGGCGGGACGGCGTTCGGATGGGGCCAACGTCCTGACTTTC.

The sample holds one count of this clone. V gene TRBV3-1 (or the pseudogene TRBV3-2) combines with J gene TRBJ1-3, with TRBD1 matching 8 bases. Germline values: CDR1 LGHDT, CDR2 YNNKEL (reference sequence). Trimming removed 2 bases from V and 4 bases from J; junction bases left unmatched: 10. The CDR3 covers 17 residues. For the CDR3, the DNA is TGTGCCAGCAGCCAACTCCGGACAGGGCAAACCGGAAACACCATATATTTT. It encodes CASSQLRTGQTGNTIYF.

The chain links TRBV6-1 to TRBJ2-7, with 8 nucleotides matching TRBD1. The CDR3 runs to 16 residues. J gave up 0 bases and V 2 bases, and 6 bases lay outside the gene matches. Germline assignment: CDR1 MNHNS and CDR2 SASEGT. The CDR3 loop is CASSERSGGASYEQYF. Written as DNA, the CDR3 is TGTGCCAGCAGTGAACGGTCAGGGGGCGCCTCCTACGAGCAGTACTTC.

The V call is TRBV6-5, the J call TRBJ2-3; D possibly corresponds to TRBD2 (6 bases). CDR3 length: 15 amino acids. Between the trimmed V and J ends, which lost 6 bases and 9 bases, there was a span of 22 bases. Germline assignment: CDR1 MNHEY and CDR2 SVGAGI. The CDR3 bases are TGTGCCAGCAGACCCGACGGACGAGCACGGGGGACGCAGTATTTT. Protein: CASRPDGRARGTQYF.

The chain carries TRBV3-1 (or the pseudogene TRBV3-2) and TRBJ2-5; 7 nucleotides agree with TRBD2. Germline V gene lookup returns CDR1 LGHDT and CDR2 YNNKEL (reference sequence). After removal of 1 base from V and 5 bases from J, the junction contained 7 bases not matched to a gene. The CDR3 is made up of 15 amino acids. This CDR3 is CASSQGIAGRETQYF. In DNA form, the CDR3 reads TGTGCCAGCAGCCAAGGAATAGCGGGTCGGGAGACCCAGTACTTC.

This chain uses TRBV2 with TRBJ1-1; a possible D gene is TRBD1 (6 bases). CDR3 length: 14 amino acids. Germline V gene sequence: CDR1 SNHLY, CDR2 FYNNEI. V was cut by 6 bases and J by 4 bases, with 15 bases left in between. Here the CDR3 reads CASRVTGQGTEAFF. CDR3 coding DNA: TGTGCCAGCAGAGTAACAGGGCAGGGCACTGAAGCTTTCTTT. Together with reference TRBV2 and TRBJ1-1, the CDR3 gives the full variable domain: EPEVTQTPSHQVTQMGQEVILRCVPISNHLYFYWYRQILGQKVEFLVSFYNNEISEKSEIFDDQFSVERPDGSNFTLKIRSTKLEDSAMYFCASRVTGQGTEAFFGQGTRLTVV.

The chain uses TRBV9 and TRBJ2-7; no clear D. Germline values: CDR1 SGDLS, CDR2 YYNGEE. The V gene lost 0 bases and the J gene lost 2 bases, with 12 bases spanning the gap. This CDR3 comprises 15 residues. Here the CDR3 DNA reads TGTGCCAGCAGCGTAGATGGTTCCACAGCCTACGAGCAGTACTTC. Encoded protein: CASSVDGSTAYEQYF.